Presented here are 3 T cell receptor beta chains from one specimen sequenced in a study of PD-1 blockade in classical Hodgkin lymphoma. Autologous stem cell transplantation was followed by relapse in every patient, and brentuximab vedotin exposure varied. Here immunoSEQ multiplex PCR was the method, and the copy in TCRdb shows in-frame clones only, minus some. The repertoire has 40,000 or so clones, more than 70% of them found once; the top ten carry 13%. This specimen consisted of peripheral blood mononuclear cells (PBMCs), obtained at baseline. These TCRs come from a human donor with classical Hodgkin lymphoma.

V gene TRBV27 combines with J gene TRBJ1-5, with TRBD1 matching 7 bases. Germline lookup yields CDR1 MNHEY and CDR2 SMNVEV (reference sequence). There are 14 residues in the CDR3. J was trimmed by 2 bases and V by 5 bases; bases with no gene match: 3. The CDR3 nucleotides read TGTGCCAGCAGTCATGGACAGGGCAATCAGCCCCAGCATTTT. It yields the protein CASSHGQGNQPQHF.

The rearrangement joins TRBV5-6 to TRBJ2-3; the D gene is possibly TRBD1 (7 bases). Trimming cost V 4 bases and J 5 bases, with 14 bases left between them. Germline CDR1 and CDR2: SGHDT and YYEEEE. The CDR3 runs to 14 residues. The CDR3 DNA is TGTGCCAGCAGCCCCCGGAGGGGGCGAGATACGCAGTATTTT. Translating it yields CASSPRRGRDTQYF.

This sequence joins TRBV7-6 and TRBJ1-1; a possible D gene is TRBD1 (6 bases). The germline V gene has CDR1 SGHVS and CDR2 FNYEAQ. Trimming took off 2 bases at V and 5 bases at J, with 15 bases between the two ends. The CDR3 contains 15 residues. CDR3: CASSLRLGTQTEAFF. Written as DNA, the CDR3 is TGTGCCAGCAGCTTACGGCTCGGGACACAAACTGAAGCTTTCTTT.